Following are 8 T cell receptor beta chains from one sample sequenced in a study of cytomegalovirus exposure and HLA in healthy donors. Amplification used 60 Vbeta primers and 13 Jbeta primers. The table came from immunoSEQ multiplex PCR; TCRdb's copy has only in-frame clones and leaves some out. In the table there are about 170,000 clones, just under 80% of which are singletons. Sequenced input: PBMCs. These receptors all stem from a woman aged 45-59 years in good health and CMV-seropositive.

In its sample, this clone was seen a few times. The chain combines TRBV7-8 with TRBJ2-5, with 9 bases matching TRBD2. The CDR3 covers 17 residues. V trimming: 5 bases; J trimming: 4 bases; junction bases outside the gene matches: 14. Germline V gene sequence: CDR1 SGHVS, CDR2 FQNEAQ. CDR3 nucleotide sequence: TGTGCCAGCAGCCAGCGTTCTATAGCGGGGGTGGGAGAGACCCAGTACTTC. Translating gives CASSQRSIAGVGETQYF.

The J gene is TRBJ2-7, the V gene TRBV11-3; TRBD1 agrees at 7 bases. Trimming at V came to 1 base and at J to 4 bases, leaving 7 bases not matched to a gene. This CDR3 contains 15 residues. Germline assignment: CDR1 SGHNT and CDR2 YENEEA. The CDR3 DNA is TGTGCCAGCAGCTTAGGAGGGGGCCTTTCTTACGAGCAGTACTTC. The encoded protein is CASSLGGGLSYEQYF.

DNA for the CDR3: TGTGCCAGCAGATTTAGCGGACCCCAAGAGACCCAGTACTTC. This gives the protein CASRFSGPQETQYF. V is TRBV28 and J is TRBJ2-5, with D perhaps TRBD2 (6 bases). The germline V gene encodes CDR1 MDHEN and CDR2 SYDVKM. V was clipped by 6 bases and J by 1 base, with 12 bases between them. The CDR3 spans 14 residues.

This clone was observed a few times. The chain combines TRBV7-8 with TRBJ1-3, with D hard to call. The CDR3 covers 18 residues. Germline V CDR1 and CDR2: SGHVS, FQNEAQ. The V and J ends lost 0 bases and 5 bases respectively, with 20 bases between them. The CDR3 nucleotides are TGTGCCAGCAGCTTAGCGCGGTGGGAGCGAAGTTTAAGAAACACCATATATTTT. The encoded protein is CASSLARWERSLRNTIYF.

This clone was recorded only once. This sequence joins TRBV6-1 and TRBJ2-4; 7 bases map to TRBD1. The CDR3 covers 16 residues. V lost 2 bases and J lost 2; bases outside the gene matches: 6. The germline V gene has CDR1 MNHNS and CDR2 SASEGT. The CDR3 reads CASSEKGGDSKNIQYF. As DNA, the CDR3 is TGTGCCAGCAGTGAAAAAGGGGGCGATTCCAAAAACATTCAGTACTTC.

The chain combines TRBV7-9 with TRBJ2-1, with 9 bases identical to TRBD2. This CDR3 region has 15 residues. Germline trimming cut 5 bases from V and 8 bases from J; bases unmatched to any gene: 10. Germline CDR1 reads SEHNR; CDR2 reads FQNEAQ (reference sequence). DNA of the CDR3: TGTGCCAGCAGCCCCCCGCGGGGGGGCACCGATGAGCAGTTCTTC. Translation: CASSPPRGGTDEQFF.

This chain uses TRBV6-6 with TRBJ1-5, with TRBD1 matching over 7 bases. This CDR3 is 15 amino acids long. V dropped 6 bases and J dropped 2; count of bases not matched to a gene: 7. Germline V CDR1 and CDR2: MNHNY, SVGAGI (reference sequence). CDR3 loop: CASRQDRVGNQPQHF. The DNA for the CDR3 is TGTGCCAGCAGGCAAGACAGGGTCGGCAATCAGCCCCAGCATTTT.

This chain's CDR3 is CASSQSFQAKGQTYEQYF. CDR3 nucleotide sequence: TGCGCCAGCAGTCAATCTTTTCAGGCCAAAGGTCAAACCTACGAGCAGTACTTC. J is TRBJ2-7 and V is TRBV23-1; D remains ambiguous. TRBV23-1 belongs to the ORF category, with a function that is uncertain. The CDR3 is 18 amino acids. Trimming stripped 0 bases from V and 2 bases from J, with 20 bases between.